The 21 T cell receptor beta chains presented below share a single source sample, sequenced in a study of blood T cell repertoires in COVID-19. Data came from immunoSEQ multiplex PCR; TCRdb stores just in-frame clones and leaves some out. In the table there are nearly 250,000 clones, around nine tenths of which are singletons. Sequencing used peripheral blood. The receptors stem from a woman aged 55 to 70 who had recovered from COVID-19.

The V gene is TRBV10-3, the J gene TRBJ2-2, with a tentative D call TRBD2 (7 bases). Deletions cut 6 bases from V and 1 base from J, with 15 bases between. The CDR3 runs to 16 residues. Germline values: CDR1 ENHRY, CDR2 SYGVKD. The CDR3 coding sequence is TGTGCCATCAGCTTGAGAGCGGGACAGAACACCGGGGAGCTGTTTTTT. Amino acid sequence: CAISLRAGQNTGELFF.

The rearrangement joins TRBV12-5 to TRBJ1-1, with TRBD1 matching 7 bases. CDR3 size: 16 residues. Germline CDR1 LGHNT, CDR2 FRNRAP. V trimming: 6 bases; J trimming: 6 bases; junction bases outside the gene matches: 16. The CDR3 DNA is TGTGCTAGTGGCCCTTACGGGGCCAGGGGGATGGCTGAAGCTTTCTTT. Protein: CASGPYGARGMAEAFF.

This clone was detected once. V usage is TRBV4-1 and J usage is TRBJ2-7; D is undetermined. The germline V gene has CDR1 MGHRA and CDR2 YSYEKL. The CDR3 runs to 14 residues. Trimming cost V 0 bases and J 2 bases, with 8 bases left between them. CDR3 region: CASSQEPSTYEQYF. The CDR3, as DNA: TGCGCCAGCAGCCAAGAGCCGTCTACCTACGAGCAGTACTTC.

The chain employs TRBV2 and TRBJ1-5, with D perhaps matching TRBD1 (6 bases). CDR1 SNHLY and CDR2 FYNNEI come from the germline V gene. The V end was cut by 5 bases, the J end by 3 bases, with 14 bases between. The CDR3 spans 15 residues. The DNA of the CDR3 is TGTGCCAGCAGTAGGGCAGGGGACGTCAATCAGCCCCAGCATTTT. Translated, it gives CASSRAGDVNQPQHF.

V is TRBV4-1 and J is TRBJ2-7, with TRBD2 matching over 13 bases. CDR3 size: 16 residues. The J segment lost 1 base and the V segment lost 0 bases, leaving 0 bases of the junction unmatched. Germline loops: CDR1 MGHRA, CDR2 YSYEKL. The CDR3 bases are TGCGCCAGCAGCCAAGAGGGACTAGCGGGGTCCTACGAGCAGTACTTC. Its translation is CASSQEGLAGSYEQYF.

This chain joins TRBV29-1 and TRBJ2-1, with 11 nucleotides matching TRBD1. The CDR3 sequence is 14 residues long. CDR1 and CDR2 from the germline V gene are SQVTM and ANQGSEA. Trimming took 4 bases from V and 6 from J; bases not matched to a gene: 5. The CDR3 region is CSVVPGTGGNEQFF. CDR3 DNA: TGCAGCGTTGTCCCCGGGACAGGGGGCAATGAGCAGTTCTTC.

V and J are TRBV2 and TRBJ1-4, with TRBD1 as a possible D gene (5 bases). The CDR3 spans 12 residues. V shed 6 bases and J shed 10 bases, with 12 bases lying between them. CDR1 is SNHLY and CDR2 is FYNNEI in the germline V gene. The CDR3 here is CASSAREGKLFF. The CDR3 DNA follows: TGTGCCAGCAGCGCCAGGGAAGGAAAACTGTTTTTT.

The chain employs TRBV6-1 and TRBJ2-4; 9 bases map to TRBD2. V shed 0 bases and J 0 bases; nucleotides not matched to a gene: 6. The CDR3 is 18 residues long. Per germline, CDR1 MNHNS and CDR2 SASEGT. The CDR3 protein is CASSEATSGPVAKNIQYF. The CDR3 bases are TGTGCCAGCAGTGAAGCTACTAGCGGGCCAGTAGCCAAAAACATTCAGTACTTC.

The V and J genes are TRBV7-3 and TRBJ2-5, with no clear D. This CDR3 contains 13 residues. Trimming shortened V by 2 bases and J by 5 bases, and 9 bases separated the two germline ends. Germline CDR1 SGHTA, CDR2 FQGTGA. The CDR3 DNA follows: TGTGCCAGCAGCTTATCTCCCCCCGAGACCCAGTACTTC. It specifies CASSLSPPETQYF.

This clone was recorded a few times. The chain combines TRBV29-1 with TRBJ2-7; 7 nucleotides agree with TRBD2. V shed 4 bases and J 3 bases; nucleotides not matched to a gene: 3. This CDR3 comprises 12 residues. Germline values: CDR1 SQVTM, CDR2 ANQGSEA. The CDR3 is CSVVSGGYEQYF. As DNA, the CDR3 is TGCAGCGTTGTATCGGGGGGCTACGAGCAGTACTTC.

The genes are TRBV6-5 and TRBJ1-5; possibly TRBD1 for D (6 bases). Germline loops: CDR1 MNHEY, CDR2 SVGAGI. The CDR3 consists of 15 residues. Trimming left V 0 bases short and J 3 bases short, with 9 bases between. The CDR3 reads CASSYSGQFNQPQHF. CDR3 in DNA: TGTGCCAGCAGTTACTCTGGACAGTTCAATCAGCCCCAGCATTTT.

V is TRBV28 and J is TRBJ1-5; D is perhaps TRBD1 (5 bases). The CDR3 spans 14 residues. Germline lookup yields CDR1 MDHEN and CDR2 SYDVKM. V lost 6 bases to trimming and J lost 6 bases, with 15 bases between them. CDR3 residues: CASRPGGGGQPQHF. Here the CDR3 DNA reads TGTGCCAGCAGGCCCGGGGGGGGTGGTCAGCCCCAGCATTTT.

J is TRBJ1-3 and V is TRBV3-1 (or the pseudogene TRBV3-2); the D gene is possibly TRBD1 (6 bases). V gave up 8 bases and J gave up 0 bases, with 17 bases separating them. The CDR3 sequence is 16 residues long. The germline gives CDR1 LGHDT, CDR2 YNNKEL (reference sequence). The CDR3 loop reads CASRSRQAFSGNTIYF. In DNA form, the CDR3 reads TGTGCCAGCCGTTCCCGACAGGCCTTCTCTGGAAACACCATATATTTT.

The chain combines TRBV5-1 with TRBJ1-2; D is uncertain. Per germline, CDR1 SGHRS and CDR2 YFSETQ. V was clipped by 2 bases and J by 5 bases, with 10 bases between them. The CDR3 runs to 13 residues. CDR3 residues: CASSFMASYGYTF. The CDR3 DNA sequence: TGCGCCAGCAGCTTTATGGCCTCATATGGCTACACCTTC.

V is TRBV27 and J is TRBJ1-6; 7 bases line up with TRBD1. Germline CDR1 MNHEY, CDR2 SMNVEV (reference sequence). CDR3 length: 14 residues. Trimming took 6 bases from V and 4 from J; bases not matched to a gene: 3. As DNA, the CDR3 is TGTGCCAGCAGGACGGGACAGTATAATTCACCCCTCCACTTT. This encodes CASRTGQYNSPLHF.

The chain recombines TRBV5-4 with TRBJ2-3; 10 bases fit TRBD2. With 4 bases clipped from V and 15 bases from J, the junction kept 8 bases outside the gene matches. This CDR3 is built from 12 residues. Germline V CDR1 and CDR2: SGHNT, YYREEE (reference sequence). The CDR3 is CASSVRAGGRYF. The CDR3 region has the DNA TGTGCCAGCAGCGTGAGAGCGGGGGGGCGCTATTTT.

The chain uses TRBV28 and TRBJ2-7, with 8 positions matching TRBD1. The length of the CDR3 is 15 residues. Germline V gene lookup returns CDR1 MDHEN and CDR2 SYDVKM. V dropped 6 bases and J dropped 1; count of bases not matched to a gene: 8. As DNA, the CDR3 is TGTGCCAGCAGCCCCAGGGGGCTGAAATCCTACGAGCAGTACTTC. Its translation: CASSPRGLKSYEQYF.

CDR3 residues: CASDRLGIQETQYF. The CDR3 DNA follows: TGTGCCAGCGATAGACTTGGTATACAAGAGACCCAGTACTTC. The rearrangement joins TRBV2 to TRBJ2-5; no clear D gene. With 8 bases removed from V and 2 bases from J, the gap between germline ends came to 15 bases. This CDR3 contains 14 residues. Germline loops: CDR1 SNHLY, CDR2 FYNNEI.

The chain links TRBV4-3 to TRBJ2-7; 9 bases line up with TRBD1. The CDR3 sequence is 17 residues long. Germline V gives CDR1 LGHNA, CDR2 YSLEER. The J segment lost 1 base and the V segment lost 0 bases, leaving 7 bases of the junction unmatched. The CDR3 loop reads CASSQDLLQGASYEQYF. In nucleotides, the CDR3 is TGCGCCAGCAGCCAAGATCTTCTACAGGGGGCTTCCTACGAGCAGTACTTC.

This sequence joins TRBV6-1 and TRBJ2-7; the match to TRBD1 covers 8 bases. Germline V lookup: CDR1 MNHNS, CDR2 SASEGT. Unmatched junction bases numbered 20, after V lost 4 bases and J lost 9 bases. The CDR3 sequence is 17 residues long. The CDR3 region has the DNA TGTGCCAGCAGTGGCACTCCCGGACAGGGCAGGTTCCTAATGCAGTACTTC. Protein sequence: CASSGTPGQGRFLMQYF.

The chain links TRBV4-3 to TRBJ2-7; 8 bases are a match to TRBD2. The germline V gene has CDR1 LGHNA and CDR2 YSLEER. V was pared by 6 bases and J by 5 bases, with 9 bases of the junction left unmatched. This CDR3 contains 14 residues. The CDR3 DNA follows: TGCGCCAGCAGGAGAGCGGGGGTAAGTAACGAGCAGTACTTC. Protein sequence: CASRRAGVSNEQYF.